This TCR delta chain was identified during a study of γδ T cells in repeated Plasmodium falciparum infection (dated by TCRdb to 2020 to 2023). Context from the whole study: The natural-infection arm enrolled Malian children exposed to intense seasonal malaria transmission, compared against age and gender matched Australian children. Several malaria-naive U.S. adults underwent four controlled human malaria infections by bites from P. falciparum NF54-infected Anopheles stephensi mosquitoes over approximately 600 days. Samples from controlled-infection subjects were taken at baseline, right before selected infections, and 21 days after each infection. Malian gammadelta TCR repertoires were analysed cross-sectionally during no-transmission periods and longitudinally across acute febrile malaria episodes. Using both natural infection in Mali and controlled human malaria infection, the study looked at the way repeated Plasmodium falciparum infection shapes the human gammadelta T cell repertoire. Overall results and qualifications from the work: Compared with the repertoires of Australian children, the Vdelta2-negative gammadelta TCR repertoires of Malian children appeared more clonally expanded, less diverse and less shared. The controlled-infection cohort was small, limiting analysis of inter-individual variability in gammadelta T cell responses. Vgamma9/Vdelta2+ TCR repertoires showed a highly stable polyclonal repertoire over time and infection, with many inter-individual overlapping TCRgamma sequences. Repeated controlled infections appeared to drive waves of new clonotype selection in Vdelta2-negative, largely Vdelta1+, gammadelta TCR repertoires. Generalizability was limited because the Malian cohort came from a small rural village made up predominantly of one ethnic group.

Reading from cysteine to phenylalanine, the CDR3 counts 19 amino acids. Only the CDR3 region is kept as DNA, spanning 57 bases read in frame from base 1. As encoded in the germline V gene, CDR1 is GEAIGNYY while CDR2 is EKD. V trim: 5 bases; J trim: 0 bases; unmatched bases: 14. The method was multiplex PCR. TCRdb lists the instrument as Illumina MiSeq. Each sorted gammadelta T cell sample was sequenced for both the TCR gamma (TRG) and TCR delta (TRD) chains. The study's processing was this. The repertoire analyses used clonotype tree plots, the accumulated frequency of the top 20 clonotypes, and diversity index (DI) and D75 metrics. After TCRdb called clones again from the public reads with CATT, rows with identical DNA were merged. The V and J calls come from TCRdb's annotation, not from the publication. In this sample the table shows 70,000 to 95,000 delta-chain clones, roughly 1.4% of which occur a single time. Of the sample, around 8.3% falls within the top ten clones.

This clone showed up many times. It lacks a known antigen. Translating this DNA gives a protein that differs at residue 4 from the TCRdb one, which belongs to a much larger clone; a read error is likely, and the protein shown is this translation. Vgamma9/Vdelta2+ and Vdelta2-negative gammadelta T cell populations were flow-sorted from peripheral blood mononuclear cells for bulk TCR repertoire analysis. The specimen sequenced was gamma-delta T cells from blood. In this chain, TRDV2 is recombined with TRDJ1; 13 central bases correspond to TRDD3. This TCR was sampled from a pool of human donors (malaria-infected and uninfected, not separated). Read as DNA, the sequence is TGTGCCTGTGGCGATTTACTGGGGGATACGCCCGCGTACACCGATAAACTCATCTTT. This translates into CACGDLLGDTPAYTDKLIF.